This T cell receptor beta chain was retrieved from a study of T cells in Graves' hyperthyroidism and ophthalmopathy. Study-wide background: It was at initial diagnosis, before any treatment, that peripheral blood was collected.

RNA transcripts were the template for amplifying TCR beta CDR3 regions. The HTBI primer set served for first-round RT-PCR of the TCR CDR3. TCRdb independently ran MiXCR on the multiplex PCR reads; one entry per CDR3 protein. The sample consists of fewer than 350,000 distinct CDR3 sequences, approximately 18% of them appearing once. No ophthalmopathy progression within 18 months constituted stable Graves' hyperthyroidism. Study-wide results and caveats: Among thyroid clonotypes expanded above 0.001, most also appeared in blood.

CDR3 length: 15 residues. Unmatched junction bases numbered 6, after V lost 5 bases and J lost 4 bases. The germline gives CDR1 MNHNS, CDR2 SASEGT. This clonotype has a count of ten or more. Its antigen is unknown. This TCR was recovered from a woman aged 50 to 60 with Graves' hyperthyroidism. The sample taken for sequencing was blood. This rearrangement joins TRBV6-1 to TRBJ2-2; 8 bases fit TRBD1. The CDR3, as DNA: TGTGCCAGCAGTTCCCAGGGGGCGGGCACCGGGGAGCTGTTTTTT. Amino acids: CASSSQGAGTGELFF.